This T cell receptor beta chain was profiled in a study of cytomegalovirus exposure and HLA in healthy donors. Study in general: About 85 million unique TCRs from HLA-typed donors were held in an early release of data. Study-level points and caveats: Most TCRs appeared rarely, but some public TCRs recurred in many donors. Relative to equally common others, HLA-associated TCR beta chains showed greater clonal expansion in a later analysis.

Comments on this clone: Its antigen is currently unknown.

Trimming removed 2 bases from V and 4 bases from J; junction bases left unmatched: 5. The CDR3 spans 15 residues. Germline lookup yields CDR1 GTSNPN and CDR2 SVGIG (reference sequence). The PCR contained 60 Vbeta and 13 Jbeta primers. Sequencing was performed with immunoSEQ multiplex PCR; in TCRdb, only in-frame clones are kept and a portion is missing. Among some 70,000 clones listed, roughly two thirds were seen once. The chain links TRBV30 to TRBJ1-2; 12 nucleotides agree with TRBD1. This TCR came from a male donor in good health and CMV-seropositive. The sample comprised PBMCs. The CDR3 protein is CAWSTGTGGAYGYTF. CDR3 DNA: TGTGCCTGGAGTACCGGGACAGGGGGCGCCTATGGCTACACCTTC.